Below, 21 T cell receptor beta chains from the same sample are listed, as sequenced in a study of T cells in localized non-small cell lung cancer. Method: immunoSEQ multiplex PCR; TCRdb's copy keeps in-frame clones and lacks some. The table lists 70,000 to 95,000 clones, approximately 91% of them singletons, with roughly 3.9% in the top ten. The sequencing here drew on PBMCs, taken before any cancer treatment. These receptors were obtained from a woman aged 35 to 69 with stage II squamous cell lung carcinoma.

The chain recombines TRBV6-6 with TRBJ1-1, with TRBD1 matching over 10 bases. The ends lost 4 bases at V and 3 bases at J; junction bases unmatched: 5. The length of the CDR3 is 15 residues. Germline V gives CDR1 MNHNY, CDR2 SVGAGI (reference sequence). CDR3 region: CASSSGQGRDTEAFF. CDR3 sequence (DNA): TGTGCCAGCAGTTCGGGACAGGGGAGGGACACTGAAGCTTTCTTT.

This rearrangement joins TRBV2 to TRBJ1-5; TRBD1 agrees at 7 bases. This CDR3 has 15 residues. J was trimmed by 6 bases and V by 6 bases; bases with no gene match: 11. Germline CDR1 and CDR2: SNHLY and FYNNEI. CDR3 loop: CASRLYEGAGQPQHF. For the CDR3, the DNA is TGTGCCAGCAGACTCTACGAGGGGGCTGGTCAGCCCCAGCATTTT.

CDR3 sequence reads: CASSLMSYEQYF. Here the CDR3 DNA reads TGTGCCAGCAGCTTGATGTCCTACGAGCAGTACTTC. This sequence joins TRBV5-6 and TRBJ2-7; D unclear. Germline CDR1 is SGHDT and CDR2 is YYEEEE. The CDR3 length is 12 residues. V lost 1 base and J 1 base, leaving 3 bases between the germline ends.

The J gene is TRBJ1-2, the V gene TRBV15; D unclear. Trimming took off 0 bases at V and 11 bases at J, with 7 bases between the two ends. The CDR3 loop spans 11 amino acids. Germline V gene sequence: CDR1 LNHNV, CDR2 YYDKDF (reference sequence). Here the CDR3 DNA reads TGTGCCACCAGCAGAGATACGGCTTACACCTTC. Protein sequence: CATSRDTAYTF.

This clone has a single count. V and J are TRBV6-5 and TRBJ1-2, with D possibly being TRBD1 (5 bases). Germline lookup yields CDR1 MNHEY and CDR2 SVGAGI. The V end lost 5 bases, the J end lost 11 bases, and 12 bases lay between the germline ends. CDR3 size: 11 residues. DNA of the CDR3: TGTGCCAGCAGTAGGGACTCTCGGTACACCTTC. Protein: CASSRDSRYTF.

The chain joins TRBV6-1 to TRBJ1-5; D not certain. The V end lost 2 bases, the J end lost 6 bases, and 8 bases lay between the germline ends. Germline V lookup: CDR1 MNHNS, CDR2 SASEGT. The CDR3 has 13 amino acids. CDR3 DNA sequence: TGTGCCAGCAGTGAACGAGCGGCTCAGCCCCAGCATTTT. Translated: CASSERAAQPQHF.

This clone was counted once. The V gene is TRBV7-8, the J gene TRBJ2-7; 11 bases map to TRBD2. The V and J ends lost 5 bases and 4 bases, in that order; junction bases with no gene match: 7. The CDR3 consists of 15 residues. From germline, CDR1 is SGHVS and CDR2 FQNEAQ. The CDR3 spells CASSVRLAGRYEQYF. CDR3 in DNA: TGTGCCAGCAGCGTCAGACTAGCGGGACGATACGAGCAGTACTTC.

The rearrangement joins TRBV5-1 to TRBJ1-1; D might be TRBD1 (6 bases). The CDR3 has 12 residues. CDR1 SGHRS and CDR2 YFSETQ come from the germline V gene. V was clipped by 4 bases and J by 8 bases, with 12 bases between them. CDR3: CASSRDRLEAFF. CDR3 bases: TGCGCCAGCAGCCGCGACAGGCTAGAAGCTTTCTTT.

The chain combines TRBV7-8 with TRBJ1-5, with TRBD1 as a possible D gene (6 bases). The germline V gene has CDR1 SGHVS and CDR2 FQNEAQ. Trimming shortened V by 4 bases and J by 0 bases, and 13 bases separated the two germline ends. The CDR3 is 16 residues long. The CDR3 spells CASSSARTVSNQPQHF. CDR3 nucleotides: TGTGCCAGCAGCTCAGCTAGGACAGTTAGCAATCAGCCCCAGCATTTT.

The chain joins TRBV10-2 to TRBJ2-2, with TRBD2 as a possible D gene (6 bases). There are 16 residues in the CDR3. Germline assignment: CDR1 WSHSY and CDR2 SAAADI. V lost 6 bases, J lost 0 bases, and 14 bases lay in between. Here the CDR3 DNA reads TGCGCCAGCAGGGCCGGTAGGGACTCGAACACCGGGGAGCTGTTTTTT. Protein product: CASRAGRDSNTGELFF.

The CDR3 protein is CASSLLTGEQFF. CDR3 bases: TGTGCCAGCAGTTTATTGACGGGTGAGCAGTTCTTC. The chain links TRBV28 to TRBJ2-1; D unresolved. In germline, CDR1 is MDHEN, CDR2 SYDVKM. CDR3 length: 12 amino acids. Trimming removed 1 base at V and 9 bases at J, with 7 bases between.

The gene calls are TRBV15 and TRBJ1-5; D not certain. This CDR3 is built from 14 residues. CDR1 and CDR2 from the germline V gene are LNHNV and YYDKDF (reference sequence). V gave up 0 bases and J gave up 7 bases, with 10 bases separating them. The CDR3 spells CATSRDNSNQPQHF. The DNA for the CDR3 is TGTGCCACCAGCAGAGATAATTCGAACCAGCCCCAGCATTTT.

The rearrangement uses TRBV7-6 and TRBJ2-1; 8 nucleotides line up with TRBD2. The CDR3 is 15 residues long. Per germline, CDR1 SGHVS and CDR2 FNYEAQ. Trimming cost V 1 base and J 7 bases; bases outside gene matches: 6. The CDR3 nucleotides read TGTGCCAGCAGCTTAGTGGGTAGCGGGGAGAATGAGCAGTTCTTC. It encodes CASSLVGSGENEQFF.

This chain connects TRBV28 to TRBJ1-2; D unclear. The CDR3 totals 14 residues. V was cut by 6 bases and J by 0 bases, with 11 bases left in between. Germline values: CDR1 MDHEN, CDR2 SYDVKM. The CDR3 DNA reads as TGTGCCAGCAGCGTGCTGCAAGCTAACTATGGCTACACCTTC. Its protein is CASSVLQANYGYTF.

The genes are TRBV18 and TRBJ2-6; TRBD1 agrees at 9 bases. This CDR3 region has 18 residues. Germline V gene lookup returns CDR1 KGHSH and CDR2 LQKENI. J lost 2 bases, V lost 4 bases, and 9 bases had no gene match. The CDR3 sequence: CASSQIQGARTGANVLTF. DNA of the CDR3: TGTGCCAGCTCACAAATACAGGGGGCGCGGACTGGGGCCAACGTCCTGACTTTC.

This chain joins TRBV28 and TRBJ1-1, with a weak D call TRBD1 (6 bases). CDR1 is MDHEN, CDR2 SYDVKM, per germline. Trimming removed 2 bases at V and 5 bases at J, with 15 bases between. The CDR3 has 15 amino acids. CDR3 in amino acids: CASSLTVGGRTEAFF. In DNA form, the CDR3 reads TGTGCCAGCAGTTTAACAGTGGGGGGGCGAACTGAAGCTTTCTTT.

This chain joins TRBV9 and TRBJ1-3; D uncertain. This CDR3 comprises 17 residues. From germline, CDR1 is SGDLS and CDR2 YYNGEE. Trimming pared 0 bases from V and 0 bases from J, leaving 13 bases between. The CDR3 region has the DNA TGTGCCAGCAGCGTAGGCGCCCTCGCTAACTCTGGAAACACCATATATTTT. Encoded protein: CASSVGALANSGNTIYF.

J is TRBJ1-1 and V is TRBV27; D possibly corresponds to TRBD1 (6 bases). The V gene lost 5 bases and the J gene lost 5 bases, with 12 bases spanning the gap. The CDR3 is 13 residues long. Per germline, CDR1 MNHEY and CDR2 SMNVEV (reference sequence). This CDR3 is CASSINRETEAFF. The CDR3 DNA is TGTGCCAGCAGTATCAACAGGGAAACTGAAGCTTTCTTT.

V is TRBV15 and J is TRBJ2-7; either TRBD1 or TRBD2 may fit D (7 bases each). This CDR3 is 16 amino acids long. Trimming cost V 0 bases and J 0 bases, with 12 bases left between them. In germline, CDR1 is LNHNV, CDR2 YYDKDF (reference sequence). CDR3: CATSREGGGSSYEQYF. The CDR3 nucleotides read TGTGCCACCAGCAGAGAAGGGGGCGGGAGCTCCTACGAGCAGTACTTC.

In DNA form, the CDR3 reads TGCGCCAGCAGCCAAGTTCCCAACACCATATATTTT. Amino acids: CASSQVPNTIYF. The rearrangement uses TRBV4-1 and TRBJ1-3; no reliable D call. The length of the CDR3 is 12 residues. V lost 1 base, J lost 7 bases, and 5 bases lay in between. Germline V gene data show CDR1 as MGHRA and CDR2 as YSYEKL.

J is TRBJ2-7 and V is TRBV4-2, with a tentative D call TRBD1 (5 bases). Per the germline V gene, CDR1 is LGHNA and CDR2 is YNFKEQ. The V end lost 1 base, the J end lost 3 bases, and 10 bases lay between the germline ends. This CDR3 is built from 14 residues. As DNA, the CDR3 is TGTGCCAGCAGCCAAGTGGCGACAGTCTACGAGCAGTACTTC. Amino acid sequence: CASSQVATVYEQYF.